The entry below gives a single T cell receptor (beta chain) sequence along with its context. Its specificity is not known. From germline, CDR1 is KGHSH and CDR2 LQKENI. The CDR3 is made up of 15 amino acids. V lost 4 bases, J lost 7 bases, and 8 bases stayed unmatched. This sample stems from a study of cytomegalovirus exposure and HLA in healthy donors. Researchers ran the PCR with 60 Vbeta and 13 Jbeta primers. Method: immunoSEQ multiplex PCR; TCRdb's copy keeps in-frame clones and lacks some. The sample yields more than 130,000 clones, around 76% seen once. Whole-study findings and limits: Later on, a genetic analysis was performed. It linked a missense variant in DCLRE1C with V- and J-gene trimming of TCR beta.

This chain uses TRBV18 with TRBJ2-3; 10 positions match TRBD2. This receptor was identified in a male donor in good health and CMV-seronegative. The sequencing sample was made of PBMCs. Written as DNA, the CDR3 is TGTGCCAGCTCACACACTAGCGGGGAGTTGTATACGCAGTATTTT. This sequence encodes CASSHTSGELYTQYF.